Below are 17 T cell receptor beta chains sequenced from a single sample in a study of post-analysis software for immune sequencing data. Study results and caveats: About five TRBV segments appeared more often in patients than in controls, and TRBV5-6, TRBV5-1 and TRBV20-1 were among these.

Which antigens these TCRs recognize remains unknown. TCR beta cDNA libraries included unique molecular identifiers. MiXCR, applied by TCRdb to the PCR reads, yields one record per CDR3 protein. The table shows more than 500,000 distinct CDR3 sequences, with 30% to 40% occurring only once. The sample was blood. Receptors originate from a girl aged 2-17 years with multiple sclerosis.

The J gene is TRBJ2-5, the V gene TRBV6-1, with no clear D. The J call could be wrong; TRBJ2-7 is a better fit for the DNA end. Germline V CDR1 and CDR2: MNHNS, SASEGT. The CDR3 is made up of 14 amino acids. As DNA, the CDR3 is TGTGCCAGCAGTGAAGGTCGAAGGGTGGACGAGCAGTACTTC. Amino acids: CASSEGRRVDEQYF.

This rearrangement joins TRBV7-9 to TRBJ1-2; D possibly corresponds to TRBD1 (5 bases). The CDR3 covers 15 residues. The V and J ends lost 0 bases and 2 bases respectively, with 10 bases between them. Germline CDR1 is SEHNR and CDR2 is FQNEAQ (reference sequence). CDR3 region: CASSLAGEGNYGYTF. CDR3 DNA: TGTGCCAGCAGCTTAGCTGGGGAGGGGAACTATGGCTACACCTTC.

This chain uses TRBV7-2 with TRBJ2-3, with TRBD2 matching 11 bases. The CDR3 spans 15 residues. Trimming took 3 bases from V and 4 from J; bases not matched to a gene: 3. Germline V gene sequence: CDR1 SGHTA, CDR2 FQGNSA. The CDR3 protein is CASSFTSGGPDTQYF. CDR3 DNA: TGTGCCAGCAGCTTTACTAGCGGGGGTCCAGATACGCAGTATTTT.

The chain employs TRBV20-1 and TRBJ1-6, with TRBD1 as a possible D gene (5 bases). V lost 3 bases and J 0 bases, leaving 12 bases between the germline ends. This CDR3 comprises 16 residues. The germline CDR1 and CDR2 sequences are DFQATT and SNEGSKA (reference sequence). The CDR3 DNA sequence: TGCAGTGCTAGGCCGCGCGGGGGCTCCTATAATTCACCCCTCCACTTT. This sequence encodes CSARPRGGSYNSPLHF.

The rearrangement links TRBV5-1 to TRBJ2-7; 9 nucleotides align to TRBD2. Germline assignment: CDR1 SGHRS and CDR2 YFSETQ. The CDR3 totals 13 residues. V dropped 4 bases and J dropped 12; count of bases not matched to a gene: 11. The CDR3 here is CASSPGRAGGLYF. The CDR3 DNA is TGCGCCAGCAGCCCCGGGAGAGCGGGGGGATTGTACTTC.

This chain uses TRBV16 with TRBJ2-7; TRBD1 agrees at 9 bases. CDR3 length: 16 residues. Germline V gives CDR1 KGHSY, CDR2 FQNENV. After removal of 1 base from V and 4 bases from J, the junction contained 8 bases not matched to a gene. The CDR3 bases are TGTGCCAGCAGCCAATTTTCGGGACAGGGTTATTACGAGCAGTACTTC. Protein sequence: CASSQFSGQGYYEQYF.

The chain joins TRBV21-1 to TRBJ2-4; TRBD1, the D gene given by the table, was not confirmed from the DNA. TRBV21-1 is labeled a pseudogene. The CDR3 totals 16 residues. CDR3 region: CASFQDRPLAKNIQYF. CDR3 in DNA: TGTGCCAGCTTTCAAGACAGACCTCTAGCCAAAAACATTCAGTACTTC.

A few counts support this clonotype. The chain is built from TRBV5-5 and TRBJ1-1; D remains ambiguous. The CDR3 totals 15 residues. Between the trimmed V and J ends, which lost 2 bases and 2 bases, there was a span of 13 bases. Germline-derived CDR1 and CDR2 are SGHKS and YYEKEE (reference sequence). CDR3 in amino acids: CASSLSPFGNTEAFF. In nucleotides, the CDR3 is TGTGCCAGCAGCTTATCCCCGTTTGGAAACACTGAAGCTTTCTTT. Full variable domain (remainder filled in from reference TRBV5-5 and TRBJ1-1): DAGVTQSPTHLIKTRGQQVTLRCSPISGHKSVSWYQQVLGQGPQFIFQYYEKEERGRGNFPDRFSARQFPNYSSELNVNALLLGDSALYLCASSLSPFGNTEAFFGQGTRLTVV.

V usage is TRBV7-9 and J usage is TRBJ2-1; 8 positions match TRBD2. V lost 3 bases to trimming and J lost 8 bases; unmatched junction nucleotides: 12. There are 16 residues in the CDR3. CDR1 and CDR2 from the germline V gene are SEHNR and FQNEAQ (reference sequence). As DNA, the CDR3 is TGTGCCAGCAGCTTCGTACGGGGGGGCCTTTATGATGAGCAGTTCTTC. It is translated as CASSFVRGGLYDEQFF.

This clonotype showed up many times. In DNA, the CDR3 is TGCGCCAGCAGCCAAGATTGGGAAGTCAATGAGCAGTTCTTC. It codes for CASSQDWEVNEQFF. V is TRBV4-1 and J is TRBJ2-1; D is uncertain. Per the germline V gene, CDR1 is MGHRA and CDR2 is YSYEKL. V was cut by 0 bases and J by 6 bases, with 9 bases left in between. The CDR3 runs to 14 residues.

The chain recombines TRBV10-3 with TRBJ2-1; tentatively, D is TRBD2 (5 bases). Trimming shortened V by 2 bases and J by 0 bases, and 5 bases separated the two germline ends. The CDR3 covers 14 residues. Per the germline V gene, CDR1 is ENHRY and CDR2 is SYGVKD. The CDR3 nucleotides read TGTGCCATCAGTGAGGGGAGCTCCTACAATGAGCAGTTCTTC. This encodes CAISEGSSYNEQFF.

A note on this clonotype: Sequence at one end of the junction differs from germline and may be a read error. The chain is built from TRBV12-3 or TRBV12-4 and TRBJ1-2; tentatively, D is TRBD1 (5 bases). The length of the CDR3 is 14 residues. The CDR3 reads CASSRDGGDYGHTF. CDR3 DNA: TGTGCCAGCAGCCGGGACGGCGGAGACTATGGCCACACCTTC.

This clonotype has only a few counts. This chain uses TRBV20-1 with TRBJ2-3, with D hard to call. Deletions cut 5 bases from V and 6 bases from J, with 15 bases between. Germline V gives CDR1 DFQATT, CDR2 SNEGSKA (reference sequence). This CDR3 is 13 amino acids long. CDR3 DNA sequence: TGCAGTGCTCCCCCCTATGGCCCCGATACGCAGTATTTT. Translated, it gives CSAPPYGPDTQYF.

V gene TRBV6-5 combines with J gene TRBJ2-6; D not resolved. V dropped 1 base and J dropped 0 bases, with 7 bases sitting between them. The length of the CDR3 is 16 residues. Germline values: CDR1 MNHEY, CDR2 SVGAGI. CDR3 in DNA: TGTGCCAGCAGTTACTTTTCCGACTCTGGGGCCAACGTCCTGACTTTC. Translated: CASSYFSDSGANVLTF.

This clonotype was observed a single time. The CDR3, as DNA: TGTGCCAGCAGCCTACTGGGGACAGGGACCAACTATGGCTACACCTTC. It specifies CASSLLGTGTNYGYTF. The chain combines TRBV7-9 with TRBJ1-2, with 9 nucleotides matching TRBD1. The germline gives CDR1 SEHNR, CDR2 FQNEAQ (reference sequence). The CDR3 runs 16 residues. V shed 5 bases, J shed 2 bases, and the junction held 9 bases outside the gene matches.

The chain joins TRBV10-2 to TRBJ2-5; tentative D call: TRBD1 (5 bases). Germline V lookup: CDR1 WSHSY, CDR2 SAAADI. The CDR3 runs 13 residues. V dropped 4 bases and J dropped 5 bases, with 11 bases sitting between them. The chain's CDR3 is CASSGRVRETQYF. CDR3 DNA: TGCGCCAGCAGTGGCAGGGTCCGGGAGACCCAGTACTTC.

This clonotype appeared a few times. This chain connects TRBV5-1 to TRBJ1-2; the match to TRBD1 covers 10 bases. Germline loops: CDR1 SGHRS, CDR2 YFSETQ. V lost 8 bases to trimming and J lost 10 bases; unmatched junction nucleotides: 14. This CDR3 contains 14 residues. CDR3 bases: TGCGCCAGAGTATCTGGAGGGACAGGGGCTCTCTACACCTTC. Protein: CARVSGGTGALYTF.